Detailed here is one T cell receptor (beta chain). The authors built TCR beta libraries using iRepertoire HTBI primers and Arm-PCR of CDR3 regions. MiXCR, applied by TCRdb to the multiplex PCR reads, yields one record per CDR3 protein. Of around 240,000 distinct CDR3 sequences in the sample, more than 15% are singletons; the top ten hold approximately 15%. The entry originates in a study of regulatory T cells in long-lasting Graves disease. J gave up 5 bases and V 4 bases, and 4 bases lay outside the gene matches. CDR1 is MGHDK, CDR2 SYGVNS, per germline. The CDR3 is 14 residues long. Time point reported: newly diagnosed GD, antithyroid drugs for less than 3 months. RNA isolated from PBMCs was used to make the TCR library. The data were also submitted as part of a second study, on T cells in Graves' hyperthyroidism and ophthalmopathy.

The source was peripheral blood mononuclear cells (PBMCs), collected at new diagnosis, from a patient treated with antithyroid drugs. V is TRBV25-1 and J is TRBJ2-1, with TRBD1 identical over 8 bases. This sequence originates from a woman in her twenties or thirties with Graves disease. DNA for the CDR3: TGTGCCAGCAGTGCCCAGGGGGCCCACAATGAGCAGTTCTTC. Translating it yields CASSAQGAHNEQFF.